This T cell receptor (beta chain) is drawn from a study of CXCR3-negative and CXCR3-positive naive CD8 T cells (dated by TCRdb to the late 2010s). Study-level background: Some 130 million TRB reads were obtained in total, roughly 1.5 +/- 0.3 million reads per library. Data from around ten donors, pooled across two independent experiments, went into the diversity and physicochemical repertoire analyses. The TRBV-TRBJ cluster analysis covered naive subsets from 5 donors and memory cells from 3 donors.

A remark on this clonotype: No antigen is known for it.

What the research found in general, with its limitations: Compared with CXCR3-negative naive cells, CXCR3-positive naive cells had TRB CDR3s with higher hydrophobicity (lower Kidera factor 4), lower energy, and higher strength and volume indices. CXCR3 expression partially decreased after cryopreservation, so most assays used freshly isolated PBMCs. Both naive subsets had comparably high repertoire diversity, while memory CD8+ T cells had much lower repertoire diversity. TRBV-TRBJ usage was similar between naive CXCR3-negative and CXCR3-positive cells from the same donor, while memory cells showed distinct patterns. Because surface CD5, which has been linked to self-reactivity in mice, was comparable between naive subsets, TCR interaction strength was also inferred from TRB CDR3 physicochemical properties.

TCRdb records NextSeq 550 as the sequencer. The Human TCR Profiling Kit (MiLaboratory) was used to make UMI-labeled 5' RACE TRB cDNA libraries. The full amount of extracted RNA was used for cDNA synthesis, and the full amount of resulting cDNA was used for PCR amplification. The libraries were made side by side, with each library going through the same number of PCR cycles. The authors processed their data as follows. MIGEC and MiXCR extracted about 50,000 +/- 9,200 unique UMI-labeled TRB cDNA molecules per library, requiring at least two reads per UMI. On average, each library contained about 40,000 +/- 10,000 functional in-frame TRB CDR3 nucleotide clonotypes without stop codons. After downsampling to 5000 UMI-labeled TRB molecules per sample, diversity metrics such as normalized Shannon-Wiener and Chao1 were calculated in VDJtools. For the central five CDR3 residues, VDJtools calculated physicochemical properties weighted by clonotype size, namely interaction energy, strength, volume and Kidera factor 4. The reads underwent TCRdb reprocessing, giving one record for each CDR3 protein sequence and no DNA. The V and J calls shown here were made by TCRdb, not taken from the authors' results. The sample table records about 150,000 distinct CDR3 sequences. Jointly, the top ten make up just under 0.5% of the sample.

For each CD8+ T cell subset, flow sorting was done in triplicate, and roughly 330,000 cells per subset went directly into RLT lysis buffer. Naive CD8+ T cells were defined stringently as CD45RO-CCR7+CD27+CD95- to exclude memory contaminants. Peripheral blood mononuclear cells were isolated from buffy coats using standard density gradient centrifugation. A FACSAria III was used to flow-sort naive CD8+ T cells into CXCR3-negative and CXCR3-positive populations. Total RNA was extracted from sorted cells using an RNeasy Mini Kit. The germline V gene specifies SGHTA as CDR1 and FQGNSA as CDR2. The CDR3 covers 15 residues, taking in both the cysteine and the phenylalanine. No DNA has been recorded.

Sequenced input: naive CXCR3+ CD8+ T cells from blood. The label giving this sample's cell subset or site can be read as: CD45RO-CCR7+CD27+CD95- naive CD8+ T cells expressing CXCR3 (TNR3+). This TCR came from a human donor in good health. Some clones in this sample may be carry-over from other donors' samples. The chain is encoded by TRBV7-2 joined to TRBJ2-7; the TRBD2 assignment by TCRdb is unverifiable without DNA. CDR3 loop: CASSSWTSGYYEQYF. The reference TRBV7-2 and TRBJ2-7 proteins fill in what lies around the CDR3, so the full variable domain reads GAGVSQSPSNKVTEKGKDVELRCDPISGHTALYWYRQSLGQGLEFLIYFQGNSAPDKSGLPSDRFSAERTGGSVSTLTIQRTQQEDSAVYLCASSSWTSGYYEQYFGPGTRLTVT.